This TCR beta chain is from a study of T cell changes during pregnancy in multiple sclerosis. Germline CDR1 LGHNA, CDR2 YNFKEQ. The V end lost 2 bases, the J end lost 5 bases, and 11 bases lay between the germline ends. The CDR3 contains 14 residues. Produced via immunoSEQ multiplex PCR; TCRdb's table is partial and in-frame only. The sample includes roughly 80,000 clones, 90% to 95% of them seen just once. The sequences come from peripheral blood, collected before pregnancy. The receptor was isolated from a female donor with multiple sclerosis, enrolled in a pregnancy study. This rearrangement joins TRBV4-2 to TRBJ2-3; the D gene is possibly TRBD1 (6 bases). The CDR3 loop is CASSQHREGDTQYF. CDR3 nucleotide sequence: TGTGCCAGCAGCCAACACAGGGAAGGAGATACGCAGTATTTT.